A single sample gave rise to the 30 T cell receptor beta chains below, sequenced in a study of CD8+CD57+ T cells in acquired aplastic anemia. Genomic DNA templated the TCR beta VDJ and CDR3 profiling. Using its own MiXCR run on the reads, TCRdb lists one record per CDR3 protein. This table has 100,000 to 120,000 distinct CDR3 sequences, roughly 50% appearing once. The sequencing input was sorted CD4+, CD8+, or CD8+CD57+ T cells (not recorded which) from PBMCs. Every receptor here comes from a human donor in good health, serving as a control.

The chain is built from TRBV20-1 and TRBJ1-2; no firm D call. The V gene lost 0 bases and the J gene lost 0 bases, with 5 bases spanning the gap. This CDR3 is 13 amino acids long. Germline CDR1 DFQATT, CDR2 SNEGSKA (reference sequence). The DNA for the CDR3 is TGCAGTGCTAGAGATCCCGCTAACTATGGCTACACCTTC. It specifies CSARDPANYGYTF.

The rearrangement uses TRBV2 and TRBJ1-5; 7 bases align to TRBD1. Germline-derived CDR1 and CDR2 are SNHLY and FYNNEI. With V trimmed by 5 bases and J by 2 bases, 12 bases remained unmatched. The CDR3 covers 17 residues. The CDR3, as DNA: TGTGCCAGCAGTTACTCTCAAGGGCAGGGGGGCAATCAGCCCCAGCATTTT. Its translation is CASSYSQGQGGNQPQHF.

This clonotype has at least ten counts. This chain uses TRBV20-1 with TRBJ2-1; tentatively, D is TRBD1 (5 bases). Trimming shortened V by 4 bases and J by 0 bases, and 10 bases separated the two germline ends. Germline assignment: CDR1 DFQATT and CDR2 SNEGSKA (reference sequence). CDR3 size: 14 residues. CDR3 sequence: CSATRRDSYNEQFF. CDR3 DNA sequence: TGCAGTGCTACACGCAGGGACTCCTACAATGAGCAGTTCTTC.

V and J are TRBV24-1 and TRBJ2-1, with 7 bases matching TRBD1. CDR1 and CDR2 from the germline V gene are KGHDR and SFDVKD. V lost 4 bases to trimming and J lost 5 bases; unmatched junction nucleotides: 10. The CDR3 consists of 16 residues. The CDR3 region has the DNA TGTGCCACCAGTGACAACGACAGGGTCGCAAACAATGAGCAGTTCTTC. The encoded protein is CATSDNDRVANNEQFF.

This clonotype has just one count. The chain links TRBV2 to TRBJ1-2; 8 nucleotides line up with TRBD1. Trimming removed 5 bases from V and 5 bases from J; junction bases left unmatched: 7. Germline CDR1 SNHLY, CDR2 FYNNEI. The CDR3 extends over 14 amino acids. The CDR3 reads CASSYRGDEYGYTF. The DNA for the CDR3 is TGTGCCAGCAGTTACAGGGGGGACGAGTATGGCTACACCTTC.

This clonotype was seen more than once but under ten times. No conserved phenylalanine or tryptophan ends this CDR3, so it is likely a read error. The chain combines TRBV5-4 with TRBJ2-7, with 7 bases lining up with TRBD2. V lost 2 bases, J lost 2 bases, and 4 bases stayed unmatched. Germline loops: CDR1 SGHNT, CDR2 YYREEE (reference sequence). The CDR3 consists of 14 residues. In DNA, the CDR3 is TGTGCCAGCAGCTTTAGCGGGCAAACCTACGAGCAGTACTCC. This codes for CASSFSGQTYEQYS.

About this clonotype itself: This may be a read error, as it is one base from a much larger clone. The chain uses TRBV6-5 and TRBJ1-5; tentatively, D is TRBD1 (6 bases). V was trimmed by 4 bases and J by 5 bases, leaving 12 bases between them. Germline CDR1 and CDR2: MNHEY and SVGAGI. The length of the CDR3 is 14 residues. CDR3 protein: CASSSGVGHQPQHF. The CDR3 DNA follows: TGTGCCAGCAGTTCAGGGGTTGGCCATCAGCCCCAGCATTTT.

The chain links TRBV12-3 or TRBV12-4 to TRBJ1-1; no firm D call. Trimming removed 6 bases at V and 2 bases at J, with 10 bases between. This CDR3 comprises 13 residues. The CDR3 DNA sequence: TGTGCCAGCAGCACAGACGTCAACACTGAAGCTTTCTTT. Its protein is CASSTDVNTEAFF.

This clonotype was detected only a few times. The chain couples TRBV4-3 to TRBJ2-2, with D perhaps given as TRBD1 or TRBD2 (5 bases each). Germline CDR1 and CDR2: LGHNA and YSLEER. The length of the CDR3 is 15 residues. V was shortened by 0 bases and J by 3 bases, with 8 bases between the two germline ends. CDR3 in DNA: TGCGCCAGCAGCCAAGATGGGACCTACACCGGGGAGCTGTTTTTT. It specifies CASSQDGTYTGELFF.

This clonotype was picked up many times. This chain uses TRBV7-9 with TRBJ1-4; D gene uncertain. The germline V gene has CDR1 SEHNR and CDR2 FQNEAQ (reference sequence). V lost 0 bases to trimming and J lost 4 bases, with 3 bases between them. The CDR3 has 13 residues. The CDR3 DNA sequence: TGTGCCAGCAGCTTAGCAGTTAATGAAAAACTGTTTTTT. This translates into CASSLAVNEKLFF. Based on the CDR3 plus reference TRBV7-9 and TRBJ1-4, the full variable domain is DTGVSQNPRHKITKRGQNVTFRCDPISEHNRLYWYRQTLGQGPEFLTYFQNEAQLEKSRLLSDRFSAERPKGSFSTLEIQRTEQGDSAMYLCASSLAVNEKLFFGSGTQLSVL.

This clonotype was seen a few times. The gene calls are TRBV10-1 and TRBJ1-5; D gene uncertain. The CDR3 sequence is 12 residues long. Germline V gives CDR1 WNHNN, CDR2 SYGVQD (reference sequence). V dropped 2 bases and J dropped 5 bases, with 4 bases sitting between them. CDR3 protein: CASSEGDQPQHF. For the CDR3, the DNA is TGCGCCAGCAGTGAGGGCGATCAGCCCCAGCATTTT.

This clonotype was seen ten or more times. CDR3 nucleotide sequence: TGTGCCAGCAGTCCCGGGGGGGGCTTCGATGCCGAGCAGTACTTC. Its translation: CASSPGGGFDAEQYF. The chain joins TRBV5-6 to TRBJ2-7; TRBD2 aligns across 8 bases. The germline gives CDR1 SGHDT, CDR2 YYEEEE. This CDR3 region has 15 residues. With 5 bases clipped from V and 6 bases from J, the junction kept 13 bases outside the gene matches.

This rearrangement joins TRBV24-1 to TRBJ1-1, with 8 bases aligning to TRBD1. The CDR3 has 15 residues. Germline values: CDR1 KGHDR, CDR2 SFDVKD. The V and J ends lost 4 bases and 3 bases, in that order; junction bases with no gene match: 6. In DNA, the CDR3 is TGTGCCACCAGTGACTTTACAGGGGGAGACACTGAAGCTTTCTTT. Translating it yields CATSDFTGGDTEAFF.

This clonotype was counted at least ten times. The genes are TRBV19 and TRBJ1-5; tentative D call: TRBD1 (5 bases). The CDR3 length is 17 residues. Germline lookup yields CDR1 LNHDA and CDR2 SQIVND (reference sequence). V dropped 3 bases and J dropped 4 bases, with 19 bases sitting between them. DNA for the CDR3: TGTGCCAGTAGTATCTCATCGGGCGGGACCGGAAATCAGCCCCAGCATTTT. It codes for CASSISSGGTGNQPQHF.

The chain couples TRBV10-3 to TRBJ2-3; possibly TRBD1 or TRBD2 for D (5 bases each). There are 11 residues in the CDR3. V dropped 8 bases and J dropped 10 bases, with 13 bases sitting between them. Germline CDR1 is ENHRY and CDR2 is SYGVKD. The CDR3 region has the DNA TGTGCCATCGGGACCCTGGCAGCGCAGTATTTT. Translating gives CAIGTLAAQYF.

The rearrangement joins TRBV4-3 to TRBJ1-1, with 7 bases fitting TRBD1. V was pared by 3 bases and J by 1 base, with 8 bases of the junction left unmatched. This CDR3 has 16 residues. Germline V gene data show CDR1 as LGHNA and CDR2 as YSLEER. CDR3: CASSHAPGQRNTEAFF. In DNA form, the CDR3 reads TGCGCCAGCAGCCATGCTCCGGGACAGAGGAACACTGAAGCTTTCTTT.

This clonotype was recorded many times. The chain uses TRBV12-3 or TRBV12-4 and TRBJ2-5; TRBD2 matches at 12 bases. After removal of 6 bases from V and 4 bases from J, the junction contained 15 bases not matched to a gene. This CDR3 has 18 amino acids. The DNA for the CDR3 is TGTGCCAGCAGCCGACCGACTAGCGGGGGCCCTCAGGGAGAGACCCAGTACTTC. Translated, it gives CASSRPTSGGPQGETQYF.

The V gene is TRBV7-9, the J gene TRBJ2-1, with no clear D. With 7 bases removed from V and 4 bases from J, the gap between germline ends came to 8 bases. This CDR3 region has 12 residues. Germline V gene sequence: CDR1 SEHNR, CDR2 FQNEAQ (reference sequence). CDR3 coding DNA: TGTGCCAGCACCACGGAATACAATGAGCAGTTCTTC. Its protein is CASTTEYNEQFF.

This clonotype rates as medium-sized. The chain links TRBV7-3 to TRBJ1-6; D unresolved. Germline V CDR1 and CDR2: SGHTA, FQGTGA. Trimming left V 6 bases short and J 3 bases short, with 12 bases between. The CDR3 extends over 15 amino acids. The CDR3 DNA reads as TGTGCCAGCAGACATAGACAAGACTATAATTCACCCCTCCACTTT. Translation: CASRHRQDYNSPLHF.

Comment on this clonotype: One base away lies a much larger clone, so this may be a sequencing read error. The chain couples TRBV6-5 to TRBJ1-1; D remains unclear. The V gene's germline CDR1 is MNHEY and CDR2 SVGAGI. The CDR3 is 14 amino acids. The DNA for the CDR3 is TGTGCCGGCAGCCCAGACGGATTGAACACTGAAGCTTTCTTT. Amino acid sequence: CAGSPDGLNTEAFF.

This clonotype was observed at least ten times. This chain uses TRBV6-1 with TRBJ2-7; TRBD1 matches at 9 bases. With V trimmed by 6 bases and J by 5 bases, 5 bases remained unmatched. This CDR3 region has 13 residues. Germline values: CDR1 MNHNS, CDR2 SASEGT. CDR3 bases: TGTGCCAGCAGCTCGACAGGGGGAAACGAGCAGTACTTC. Protein: CASSSTGGNEQYF.

The chain joins TRBV29-1 to TRBJ2-7; the D gene is possibly TRBD1 (5 bases). Germline CDR1 is SQVTM and CDR2 is ANQGSEA. The V end was cut by 6 bases, the J end by 4 bases, with 16 bases between. CDR3 length: 13 residues. CDR3: CSVRRQSFYEQYF. In DNA, the CDR3 is TGCAGCGTCCGCAGACAGTCCTTTTACGAGCAGTACTTC.

Regarding this clonotype: The junction departs from germline at one end; a sequencing error may be responsible. This chain connects TRBV7-8 to TRBJ2-5; possibly TRBD1 or TRBD2 for D (5 bases each). Germline V gene data show CDR1 as SGHVS and CDR2 as FQNEAQ. CDR3 length: 14 amino acids. DNA of the CDR3: TGTGCCAGCAGCCCACCCCATTTGGGGGAGACCCAGCACTTC. Translating gives CASSPPHLGETQHF.

The chain has TRBV5-1 and TRBJ2-2; 11 bases map to TRBD2. The CDR3 runs 15 residues. Germline V gene lookup returns CDR1 SGHRS and CDR2 YFSETQ. Unmatched junction bases numbered 1, after V lost 0 bases and J lost 6 bases. The CDR3 sequence is CASSLVAGGPGELFF. In DNA, the CDR3 is TGCGCCAGCAGCTTGGTAGCGGGAGGGCCCGGGGAGCTGTTTTTT.

This clonotype was detected many times. This chain links TRBV5-1 with TRBJ1-2; D remains ambiguous. Germline V lookup: CDR1 SGHRS, CDR2 YFSETQ. The CDR3 spans 14 residues. V lost 0 bases and J 4 bases, leaving 10 bases between the germline ends. For the CDR3, the DNA is TGCGCCAGCAGCTTGGCCCGGGGTTTCTATGGCTACACCTTC. Its protein product is CASSLARGFYGYTF.

CDR3 protein: CASSHFRSRGSTEAFF. CDR3 in DNA: TGTGCCAGCAGCCATTTTAGGTCCAGGGGTTCTACTGAAGCTTTCTTT. The rearrangement uses TRBV5-6 and TRBJ1-1; weak D call: TRBD1 (6 bases). Germline CDR1 SGHDT, CDR2 YYEEEE. V was cut by 4 bases and J by 5 bases, with 21 bases left in between. The CDR3 is 16 residues long.

This clonotype was seen more than once but under ten times. V gene TRBV14 combines with J gene TRBJ1-2; maybe TRBD1 (6 bases). Trimming stripped 6 bases from V and 4 bases from J, with 15 bases between. CDR3 length: 14 amino acids. Per the germline V gene, CDR1 is SGHDN and CDR2 is FVKESK. The CDR3 spells CASRDSGGAYGYTF. In nucleotides, the CDR3 is TGTGCCAGCAGGGATAGCGGGGGGGCCTATGGCTACACCTTC.

The CDR3 loop reads CASSLQDSSSSGANVLTF. The CDR3 coding sequence is TGTGCCAGCAGCTTACAGGACAGCTCAAGCTCTGGGGCCAACGTCCTGACTTTC. J is TRBJ2-6 and V is TRBV11-1; tentative D call: TRBD1 (6 bases). The CDR3 spans 18 residues. The V end lost 2 bases, the J end lost 0 bases, and 14 bases lay between the germline ends. The germline V gene encodes CDR1 SGHAT and CDR2 FQDESV (reference sequence). The entire variable domain, with the rest obtained from reference TRBV11-1 and TRBJ2-6, is as follows: EAEVAQSPRYKITEKSQAVAFWCDPISGHATLYWYRQILGQGPELLVQFQDESVVDDSQLPKDRFSAERLKGVDSTLKIQPAELGDSAMYLCASSLQDSSSSGANVLTFGAGSRLTVL.

This clonotype was detected many times. The chain joins TRBV12-3 or TRBV12-4 to TRBJ1-1; D perhaps matches TRBD1 (6 bases). V lost 5 bases to trimming and J lost 4 bases, with 11 bases between them. The CDR3 totals 13 residues. The CDR3 nucleotides read TGTGCCAGCAGTCCCCCAGGGGCCACTGAAGCTTTCTTT. This sequence encodes CASSPPGATEAFF.

At least ten counts were recorded for this clonotype. The chain carries TRBV12-3 or TRBV12-4 and TRBJ1-1, with D unresolved. V was pared by 5 bases and J by 4 bases, with 11 bases between. This CDR3 spans 13 amino acids. The CDR3: CASSEGWVTEAFF. The CDR3 coding sequence is TGTGCCAGCAGTGAAGGGTGGGTCACTGAAGCTTTCTTT.